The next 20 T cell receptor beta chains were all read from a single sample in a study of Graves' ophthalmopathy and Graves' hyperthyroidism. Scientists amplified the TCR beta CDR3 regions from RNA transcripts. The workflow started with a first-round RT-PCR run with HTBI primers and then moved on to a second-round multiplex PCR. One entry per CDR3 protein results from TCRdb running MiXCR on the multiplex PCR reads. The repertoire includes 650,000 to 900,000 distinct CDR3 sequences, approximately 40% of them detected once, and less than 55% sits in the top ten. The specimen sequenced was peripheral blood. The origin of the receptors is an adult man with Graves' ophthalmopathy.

In nucleotides, the CDR3 is TGTGCCAGTAGTTTGGGACAGCCAACTAATGAAAAACTGTTTTTT. Its translation: CASSLGQPTNEKLFF. This rearrangement joins TRBV19 to TRBJ1-4; 7 bases are shared with TRBD1. CDR3 length: 15 residues. Per germline, CDR1 LNHDA and CDR2 SQIVND (reference sequence). J was trimmed by 0 bases and V by 5 bases; bases with no gene match: 3.

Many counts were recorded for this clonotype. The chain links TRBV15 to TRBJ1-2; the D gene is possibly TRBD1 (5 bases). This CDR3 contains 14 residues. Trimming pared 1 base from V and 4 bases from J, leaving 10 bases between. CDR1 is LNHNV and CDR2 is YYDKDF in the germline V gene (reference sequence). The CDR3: CATSRGGGTYGYTF. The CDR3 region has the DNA TGTGCCACCAGCAGAGGGGGGGGTACCTATGGCTACACCTTC. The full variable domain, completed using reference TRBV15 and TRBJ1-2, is DAMVIQNPRYQVTQFGKPVTLSCSQTLNHNVMYWYQQKSSQAPKLLFHYYDKDFNNEADTPDNFQSRRPNTSFCFLDIRSPGLGDTAMYLCATSRGGGTYGYTFGSGTRLTVV.

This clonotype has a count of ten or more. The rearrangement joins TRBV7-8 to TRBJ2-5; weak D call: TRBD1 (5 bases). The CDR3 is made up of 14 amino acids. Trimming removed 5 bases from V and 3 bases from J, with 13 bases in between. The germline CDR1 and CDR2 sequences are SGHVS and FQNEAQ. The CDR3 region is CASSLGRVKETQYF. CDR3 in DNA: TGTGCCAGCAGCCTTGGCAGGGTAAAAGAGACCCAGTACTTC.

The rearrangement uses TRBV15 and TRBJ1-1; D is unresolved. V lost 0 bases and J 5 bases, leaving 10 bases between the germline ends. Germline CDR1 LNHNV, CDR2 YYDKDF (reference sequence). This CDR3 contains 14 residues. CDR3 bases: TGTGCCACCAGCAGAGATAGGGCTGGAACTGAAGCTTTCTTT. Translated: CATSRDRAGTEAFF.

Here the CDR3 reads CASSDDGKNTEAFF. In DNA form, the CDR3 reads TGTGCCAGCAGTGATGATGGAAAGAACACTGAAGCTTTCTTT. The V call is TRBV2, the J call TRBJ1-1; D call uncertain. Germline values: CDR1 SNHLY, CDR2 FYNNEI. The CDR3 loop spans 14 amino acids. V shed 3 bases and J shed 1 base, with 9 bases lying between them. The whole variable domain, filled in from reference TRBV2 and TRBJ1-1, reads EPEVTQTPSHQVTQMGQEVILRCVPISNHLYFYWYRQILGQKVEFLVSFYNNEISEKSEIFDDQFSVERPDGSNFTLKIRSTKLEDSAMYFCASSDDGKNTEAFFGQGTRLTVV.

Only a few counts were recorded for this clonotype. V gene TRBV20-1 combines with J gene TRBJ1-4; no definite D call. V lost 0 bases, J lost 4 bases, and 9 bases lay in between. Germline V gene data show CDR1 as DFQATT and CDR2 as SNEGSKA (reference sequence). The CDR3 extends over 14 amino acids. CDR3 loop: CSARDAHSNEKLFF. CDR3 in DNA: TGCAGTGCTAGAGATGCCCACAGTAATGAAAAACTGTTTTTT.

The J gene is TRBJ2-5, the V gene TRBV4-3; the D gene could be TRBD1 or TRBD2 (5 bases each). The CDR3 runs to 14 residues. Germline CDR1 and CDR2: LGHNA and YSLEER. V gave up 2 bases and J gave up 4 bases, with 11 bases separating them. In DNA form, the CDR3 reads TGCGCCAGCAGCCAACTCGGGACGGGAGAGACCCAGTACTTC. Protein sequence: CASSQLGTGETQYF.

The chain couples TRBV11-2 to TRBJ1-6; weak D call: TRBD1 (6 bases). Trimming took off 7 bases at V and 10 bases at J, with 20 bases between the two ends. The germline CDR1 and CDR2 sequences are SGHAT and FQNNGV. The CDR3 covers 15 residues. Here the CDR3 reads CASTTGSGQSSPLHF. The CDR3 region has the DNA TGTGCCAGCACAACGGGATCCGGACAGTCCTCACCCCTCCACTTT.

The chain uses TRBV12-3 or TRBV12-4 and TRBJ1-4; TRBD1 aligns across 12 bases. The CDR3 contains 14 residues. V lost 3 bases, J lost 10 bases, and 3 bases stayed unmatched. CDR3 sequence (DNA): TGTGCCAGCAGTTTGGGACAGGGGGCGCGAAAACTGTTTTTT. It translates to CASSLGQGARKLFF.

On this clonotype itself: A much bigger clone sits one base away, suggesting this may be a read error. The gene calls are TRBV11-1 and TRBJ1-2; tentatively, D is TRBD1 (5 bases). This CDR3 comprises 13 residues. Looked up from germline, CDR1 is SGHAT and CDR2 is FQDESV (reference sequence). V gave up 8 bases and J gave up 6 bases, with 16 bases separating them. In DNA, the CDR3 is TGTGCCAGCCCCATGGAGGGGTTAAATGGCTACACCTTC. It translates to CASPMEGLNGYTF.

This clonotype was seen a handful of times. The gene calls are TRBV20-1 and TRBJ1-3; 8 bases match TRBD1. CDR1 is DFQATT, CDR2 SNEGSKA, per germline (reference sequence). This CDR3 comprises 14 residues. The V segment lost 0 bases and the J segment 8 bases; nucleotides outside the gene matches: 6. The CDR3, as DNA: TGCAGTGCTAGAGATCTGGACAGGGCGGACACCATATATTTT. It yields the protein CSARDLDRADTIYF.

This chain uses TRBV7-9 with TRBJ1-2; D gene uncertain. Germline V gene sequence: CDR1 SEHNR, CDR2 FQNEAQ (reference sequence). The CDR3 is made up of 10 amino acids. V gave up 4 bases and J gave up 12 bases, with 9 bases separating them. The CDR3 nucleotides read TGTGCCAGCAGCTCCTCTGGAAACACCTTC. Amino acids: CASSSSGNTF.

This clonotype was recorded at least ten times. This CDR3 reads CASSLAGAPETQYF. Here the CDR3 DNA reads TGTGCCAGCAGCTTAGCGGGGGCGCCCGAGACCCAGTACTTC. The chain employs TRBV11-2 and TRBJ2-5; TRBD1 or TRBD2 may be the D gene (6 bases each). The CDR3 runs to 14 residues. The V gene lost 1 base and the J gene lost 5 bases, with 11 bases spanning the gap. Germline CDR1 reads SGHAT; CDR2 reads FQNNGV.

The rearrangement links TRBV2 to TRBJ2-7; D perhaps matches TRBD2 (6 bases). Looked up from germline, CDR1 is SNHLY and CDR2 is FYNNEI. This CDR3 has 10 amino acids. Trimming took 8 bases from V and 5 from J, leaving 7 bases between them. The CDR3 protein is CASGRNEQYF. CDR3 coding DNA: TGTGCCAGCGGGAGGAACGAGCAGTACTTC.

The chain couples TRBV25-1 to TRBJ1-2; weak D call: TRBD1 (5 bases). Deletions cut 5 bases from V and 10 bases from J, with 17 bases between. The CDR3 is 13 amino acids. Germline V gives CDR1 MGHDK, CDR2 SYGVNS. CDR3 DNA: TGTGCCAGCAGTAACCGGGGCCTTGCCGACTACACCTTC. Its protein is CASSNRGLADYTF.

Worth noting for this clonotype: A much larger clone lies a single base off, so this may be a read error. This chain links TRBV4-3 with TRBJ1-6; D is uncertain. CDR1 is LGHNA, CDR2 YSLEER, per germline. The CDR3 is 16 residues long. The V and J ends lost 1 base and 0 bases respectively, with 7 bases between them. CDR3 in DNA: TGCGCCAGCAGCCAAGGAAGGAGCTCCTATAATTCACCCCTCCACTTT. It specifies CASSQGRSSYNSPLHF.

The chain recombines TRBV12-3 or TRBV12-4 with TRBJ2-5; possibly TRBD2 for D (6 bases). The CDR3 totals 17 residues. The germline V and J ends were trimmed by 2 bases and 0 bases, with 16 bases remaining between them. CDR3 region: CASSLWGSGSYQETQYF. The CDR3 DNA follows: TGTGCCAGCAGTTTATGGGGGAGCGGGTCTTACCAAGAGACCCAGTACTTC.

The CDR3 loop is CASSAPGRGQHF. DNA for the CDR3: TGTGCCAGCAGCGCTCCGGGTAGAGGTCAGCATTTT. The chain has TRBV7-2 and TRBJ1-5, with D uncertain. Trimming took 5 bases from V and 13 from J, leaving 15 bases between them. CDR1 is SGHTA and CDR2 is FQGNSA in the germline V gene. The CDR3 covers 12 residues.

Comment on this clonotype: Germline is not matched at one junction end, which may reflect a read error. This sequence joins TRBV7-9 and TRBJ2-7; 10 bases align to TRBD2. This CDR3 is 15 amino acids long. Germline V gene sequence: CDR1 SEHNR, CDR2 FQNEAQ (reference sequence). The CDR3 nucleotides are TGCGCCAGCAGCCAAGATACTAGCGGGGACTACGAGCAGTACTTC. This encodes CASSQDTSGDYEQYF. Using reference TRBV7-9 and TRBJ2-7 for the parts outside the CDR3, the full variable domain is DTGVSQNPRHKITKRGQNVTFRCDPISEHNRLYWYRQTLGQGPEFLTYFQNEAQLEKSRLLSDRFSAERPKGSFSTLEIQRTEQGDSAMYLCASSQDTSGDYEQYFGPGTRLTVT.

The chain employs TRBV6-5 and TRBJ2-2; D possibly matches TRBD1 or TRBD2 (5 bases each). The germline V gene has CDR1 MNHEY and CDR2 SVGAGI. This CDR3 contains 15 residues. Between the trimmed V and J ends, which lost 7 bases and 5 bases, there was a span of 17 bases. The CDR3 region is CASIPGAGRTGELFF. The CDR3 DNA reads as TGTGCCAGCATTCCCGGGGCGGGTCGGACCGGGGAGCTGTTTTTT.